The 7 T cell receptor beta chains in this list originate from one sample, sequenced in a study of vaccination and CD4 T cells after COVID-19. Treatment specified: approximately 10-day PBMC culture with coronavirus spike peptide pools or control peptides (ViraFEST assay). The Oncomine TCR Beta short-read assay was applied to DNA of cultured CD4+ T cells. MiXCR was run by TCRdb on the PCR reads, yielding one entry per CDR3 protein. This sample has 20,000 or so distinct CDR3 sequences, with about 44% found just once. For these TCRs, the target antigens are not known. This specimen consisted of CD4+ T cells from blood, cultured in vitro, obtained after SARS-CoV-2 vaccination. The origin of the receptors is a human donor who had recovered from COVID-19.

This chain connects TRBV19 to TRBJ2-1, with 12 bases lining up with TRBD2. The germline V gene has CDR1 LNHDA and CDR2 SQIVND (reference sequence). The CDR3 covers 16 residues. With 3 bases clipped from V and 7 bases from J, the junction kept 7 bases outside the gene matches. CDR3 coding DNA: TGTGCCAGTAGTATTCCTAGCGGGGGGGCCGTAAATGAGCAGTTCTTC. It yields the protein CASSIPSGGAVNEQFF.

The chain uses TRBV15 and TRBJ1-6, with D possibly matching TRBD1 (5 bases). The length of the CDR3 is 15 residues. The V gene lost 0 bases and the J gene lost 9 bases, with 12 bases spanning the gap. Germline loops: CDR1 LNHNV, CDR2 YYDKDF (reference sequence). CDR3 nucleotide sequence: TGTGCCACCAGCAGAGATCTCGGGGGATCTTCACCCCTCCACTTT. Translated, it gives CATSRDLGGSSPLHF.

This clonotype was seen a few times. The chain employs TRBV30 and TRBJ1-2, with 7 bases that match TRBD1. CDR1 and CDR2 (germline): GTSNPN, SVGIG (reference sequence). This CDR3 spans 13 amino acids. V lost 1 base and J lost 8; bases outside the gene matches: 7. The CDR3 nucleotides are TGTGCCTGGAGTGCCACGCAGGGGGGAGGCTACACCTTC. Translating it yields CAWSATQGGGYTF.

A single count supports this clonotype. The V gene is TRBV6-2 or TRBV6-3, the J gene TRBJ2-4; 7 bases fit TRBD1. After removal of 6 bases from V and 6 bases from J, the junction contained 5 bases not matched to a gene. The germline V gene encodes CDR1 MNHEY and CDR2 SVGEGT. This CDR3 is built from 13 residues. CDR3 residues: CASSPGQPNIQYF. The CDR3 DNA reads as TGTGCCAGCAGCCCGGGACAGCCAAACATTCAGTACTTC.

This clonotype occurred a few times. The V call is TRBV2, the J call TRBJ1-6, with D perhaps matching TRBD1 (6 bases). Germline V gene sequence: CDR1 SNHLY, CDR2 FYNNEI. Trimming removed 2 bases from V and 13 bases from J, with 18 bases in between. The CDR3 consists of 15 residues. The CDR3 spells CASSENGPGVTPLHF. DNA for the CDR3: TGTGCCAGCAGTGAAAACGGGCCAGGGGTCACTCCCCTCCACTTT.

This clonotype was detected a few times. CDR3 DNA: TGTGCCAGTAGTAGCGGGACAGTCAATCAGCCCCAGCATTTT. This encodes CASSSGTVNQPQHF. The chain carries TRBV19 and TRBJ1-5; 7 bases agree with TRBD1. Germline CDR1 LNHDA, CDR2 SQIVND (reference sequence). The CDR3 loop spans 14 amino acids. With 4 bases clipped from V and 3 bases from J, the junction kept 3 bases outside the gene matches. Using reference TRBV19 and TRBJ1-5 for the parts outside the CDR3, the full variable domain is DGGITQSPKYLFRKEGQNVTLSCEQNLNHDAMYWYRQDPGQGLRLIYYSQIVNDFQKGDIAEGYSVSREKKESFPLTVTSAQKNPTAFYLCASSSGTVNQPQHFGDGTRLSIL.

This chain connects TRBV5-6 to TRBJ2-5, with 12 bases aligning to TRBD2. V shed 4 bases, J shed 6 bases, and the junction held 16 bases outside the gene matches. Germline CDR1 is SGHDT and CDR2 is YYEEEE. The length of the CDR3 is 18 residues. The chain's CDR3 is CASSRYRTSGIPSKTQYF. The CDR3 nucleotides read TGTGCCAGCAGCCGATATCGGACTAGCGGGATACCTAGTAAGACCCAGTACTTC.